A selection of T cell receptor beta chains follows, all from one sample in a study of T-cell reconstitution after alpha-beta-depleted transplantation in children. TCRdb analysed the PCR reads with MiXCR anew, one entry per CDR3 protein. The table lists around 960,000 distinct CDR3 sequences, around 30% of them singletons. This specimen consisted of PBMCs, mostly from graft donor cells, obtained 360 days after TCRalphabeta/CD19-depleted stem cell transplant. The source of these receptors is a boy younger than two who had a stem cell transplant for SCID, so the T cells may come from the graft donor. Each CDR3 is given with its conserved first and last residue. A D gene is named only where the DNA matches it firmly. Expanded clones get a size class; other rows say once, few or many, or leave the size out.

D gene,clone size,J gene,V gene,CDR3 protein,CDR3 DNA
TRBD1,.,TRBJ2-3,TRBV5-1,CASSFSGTVTDTQYF,TGCGCCAGCAGCTTCTCCGGGACAGTCACAGATACGCAGTATTTT
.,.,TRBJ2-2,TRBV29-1,CSVLHTGELFF,TGCAGCGTTCTTCACACCGGGGAGCTGTTTTTT
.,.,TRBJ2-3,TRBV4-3,CASSQDTGRTDTQYF,TGCGCCAGCAGCCAAGATACCGGCCGCACAGATACGCAGTATTTT
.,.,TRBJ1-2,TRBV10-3,CAISVRDNYGYTF,TGTGCCATCAGTGTTCGGGACAACTATGGCTACACCTTC
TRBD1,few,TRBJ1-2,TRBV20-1,CSARVGQVYGYTF,TGCAGTGCTAGGGTGGGACAGGTATATGGCTACACCTTC
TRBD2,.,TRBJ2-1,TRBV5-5,CASSLGFGGANNEQFF,TGTGCCAGCAGCTTGGGTTTCGGGGGGGCCAACAATGAGCAGTTCTTC
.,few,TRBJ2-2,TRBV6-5,CASSSRSLPANTGELFF,TGTGCCAGCAGTTCACGCTCATTACCCGCGAACACCGGGGAGCTGTTTTTT
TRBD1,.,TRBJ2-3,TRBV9,CASSVEGRTGQSRTDTQYF,TGTGCCAGCAGCGTAGAAGGACGAACGGGACAGTCAAGAACAGATACGCAGTATTTT
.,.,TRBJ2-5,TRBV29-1,CSVRPILRETQYF,TGCAGCGTCCGCCCCATCCTAAGGGAGACCCAGTACTTC
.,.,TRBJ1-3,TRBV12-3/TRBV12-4,CASSLARVSGNTIYF,TGTGCCAGCAGTTTAGCACGGGTCTCTGGAAACACCATATATTTT
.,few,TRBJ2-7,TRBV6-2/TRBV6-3,CASGQNSYEQYF,TGTGCCAGCGGACAGAACTCCTACGAGCAGTACTTC
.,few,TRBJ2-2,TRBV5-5,CASSLVPSTGELFF,TGTGCCAGCAGCTTGGTGCCAAGCACCGGGGAGCTGTTTTTT
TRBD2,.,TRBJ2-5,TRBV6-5,CASSLLAGEQETQYF,TGTGCCAGCAGTTTGCTAGCGGGGGAGCAAGAGACCCAGTACTTC
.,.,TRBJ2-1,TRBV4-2,CASSQDKGVGYNEQFF,TGTGCCAGCAGCCAAGATAAGGGGGTAGGATACAATGAGCAGTTCTTC
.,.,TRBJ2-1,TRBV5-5,CASSLVVRGVDGNEQFF,TGTGCCAGCAGCTTGGTGGTTAGGGGGGTTGATGGGAATGAGCAGTTCTTC
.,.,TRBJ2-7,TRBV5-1,CASSFAGTEAYEQYF,TGCGCCAGCAGCTTCGCCGGGACTGAAGCCTACGAGCAGTACTTC
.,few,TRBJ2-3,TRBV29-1,CSVPTGARLGDTQYF,TGCAGCGTACCTACCGGGGCCCGTCTAGGAGATACGCAGTATTTT
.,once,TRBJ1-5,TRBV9,CASSVAGFSNQPQHF,TGTGCCAGCAGCGTGGCAGGCTTTAGCAATCAGCCCCAGCATTTT
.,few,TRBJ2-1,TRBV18,CASSPPGQRVDEQFF,TGTGCCAGCTCACCTCCGGGACAGCGGGTCGATGAGCAGTTCTTC
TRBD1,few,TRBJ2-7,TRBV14,CASSWTGFQQYF,TGTGCCAGCAGCTGGACAGGGTTCCAGCAGTACTTC
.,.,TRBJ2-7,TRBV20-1,CSASPPAYEQYF,TGCAGTGCTAGCCCACCTGCCTACGAGCAGTACTTC
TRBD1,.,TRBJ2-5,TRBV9,CASRETGGAGETQYF,TGTGCCAGCAGAGAGACAGGGGGCGCGGGGGAGACCCAGTACTTC
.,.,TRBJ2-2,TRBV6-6,CATRDGNTGELFF,TGTGCCACCAGGGACGGTAACACCGGGGAGCTGTTTTTT
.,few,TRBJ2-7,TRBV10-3,CAICAGVGYEQYF,TGTGCCATTTGCGCGGGTGTTGGGTACGAGCAGTACTTC
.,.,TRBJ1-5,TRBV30,CAWSNRYNQPQHF,TGTGCCTGGAGTAACAGGTACAATCAGCCCCAGCATTTT
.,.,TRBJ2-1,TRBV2,CASGAGLGNEQFF,TGTGCCAGCGGAGCAGGTTTGGGCAATGAGCAGTTCTTC
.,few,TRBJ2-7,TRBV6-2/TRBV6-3,CASSYSLDTTYEQYF,TGTGCCAGCAGTTACTCTTTGGACACTACCTACGAGCAGTACTTC
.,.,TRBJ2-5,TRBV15,CATSTWTTQETQYF,TGTGCCACCAGCACCTGGACAACCCAAGAGACCCAGTACTTC
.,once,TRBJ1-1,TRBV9,CASSVGGRSKLDPEEAFF,TGTGCCAGCAGCGTAGGAGGCAGATCAAAGCTGGACCCTGAGGAAGCTTTCTTT
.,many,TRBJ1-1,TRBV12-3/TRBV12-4,CASSFSLGANTEAFF,TGTGCCAGCAGTTTCTCTTTAGGGGCGAACACTGAAGCTTTCTTT
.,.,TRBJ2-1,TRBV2,CASSEARLATEQFF,TGTGCCAGCAGTGAAGCGAGGCTAGCAACTGAGCAGTTCTTC